The sequence of this TCR beta chain was determined in a study of chemoradiotherapy in HPV16-positive cancers (dated by TCRdb to 2022 to 2024). Context from the whole study: Candidate HPV-specific T-cell clones and common TCR motifs were defined by functional T-cell assays performed on cells from two HPV16-positive patients. The study asked whether T-cell immunity against the HPV oncoproteins E6 and E7 changes during chemoradiotherapy and whether it affects survival. Next, the candidate HPV-specific TCRs and motifs were followed in TCR repertoires from about 90 patients with HPV-related cancers. What the research found in general, with its limitations: In HPV16-positive patients, expansion of HPV-responsive T cells during chemoradiotherapy was associated with improved recurrence-free survival. The survival association was reported for HPV16-positive patients, and the functional definition of HPV-specific T cells was derived from only a couple of HPV16-positive patients. Expansion of candidate HPV-specific clones and E7-related TCR motifs was observed in the tumor microenvironment during treatment, whereas no such expansion was observed for non-HPV-specific T cells.

Repertoires were sampled multiple times during chemoradiotherapy, which allowed clonal expansion in the tumor microenvironment to be followed. Library generation was performed with the immunoSEQ multiplex PCR assay. TCRdb limited this immuneACCESS table to in-frame rearrangements with V and J called. A share of clones is missing; checked studies link under half to unresolved V genes, and the rest is unexplained. The sample has about 10,000 clones on record, 60% to 85% of them singletons. About 13% of the sample rests with the top ten. This clone was recorded a few times. Its antigen has not been determined. The sample holds no much larger clone one base away, and base qualities are not on file. The junction shows trimming of 0 bases on V and 2 bases on J, plus 12 bases between the germline ends. The CDR3 sequence holds 15 residues, the cysteine and phenylalanine included. Only CDR3 DNA is held: 45 bases, read in frame from base 1. The CDR1 and CDR2 encoded by the germline V gene are SGHDT and YYEEEE.

Sequences were derived from tumor tissue, sampled from a patient who underwent chemoradiotherapy. The chain employs TRBV5-6 and TRBJ2-7, and the D gene may be TRBD1, 6 bases matching. The sequence derives from a human donor with HPV-associated anogenital cancer. The CDR3 corresponds to CASSLGAGTTYEQYF. The nucleotides read TGTGCCAGCAGCTTGGGGGCCGGGACAACCTACGAGCAGTACTTC.